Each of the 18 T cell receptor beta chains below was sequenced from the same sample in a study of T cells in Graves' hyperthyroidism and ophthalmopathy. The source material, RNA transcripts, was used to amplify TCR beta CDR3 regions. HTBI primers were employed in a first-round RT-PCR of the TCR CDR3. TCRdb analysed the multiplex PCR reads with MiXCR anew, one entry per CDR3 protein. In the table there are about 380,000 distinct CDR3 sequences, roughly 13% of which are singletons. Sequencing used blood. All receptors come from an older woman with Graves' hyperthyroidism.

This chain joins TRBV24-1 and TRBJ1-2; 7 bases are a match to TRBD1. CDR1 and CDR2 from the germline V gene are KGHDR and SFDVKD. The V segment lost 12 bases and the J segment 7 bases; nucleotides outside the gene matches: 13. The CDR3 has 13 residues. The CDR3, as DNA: TGTGCCGCCGAAACAGGGGAAGGGGGTGGCTACACCTTC. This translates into CAAETGEGGGYTF.

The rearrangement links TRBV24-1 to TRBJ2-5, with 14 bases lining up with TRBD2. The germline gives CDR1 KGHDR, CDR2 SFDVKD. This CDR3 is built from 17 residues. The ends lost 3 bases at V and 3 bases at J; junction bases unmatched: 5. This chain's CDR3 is CATSDHLGLAGEETQYF. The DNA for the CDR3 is TGTGCCACCAGTGATCACCTGGGACTAGCGGGAGAAGAGACCCAGTACTTC.

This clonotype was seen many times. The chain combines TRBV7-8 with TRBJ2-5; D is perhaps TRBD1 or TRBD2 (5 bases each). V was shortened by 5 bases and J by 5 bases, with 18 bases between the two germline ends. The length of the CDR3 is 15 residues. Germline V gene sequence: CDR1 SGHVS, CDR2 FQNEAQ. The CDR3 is CASSPTGTRVETQYF. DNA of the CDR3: TGTGCCAGCAGCCCGACCGGGACCAGGGTCGAGACCCAGTACTTC.

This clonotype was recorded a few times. This chain's CDR3 is CASSISSISNQPQHF. In nucleotides, the CDR3 is TGTGCCAGTAGTATAAGCAGTATTAGCAATCAGCCCCAGCATTTT. The V gene is TRBV19, the J gene TRBJ1-5, with no clear D. Trimming took off 2 bases at V and 0 bases at J, with 8 bases between the two ends. In germline, CDR1 is LNHDA, CDR2 SQIVND (reference sequence). The CDR3 runs 15 residues. The full variable domain, in which reference TRBV19 and TRBJ1-5 provide the parts outside the CDR3, is DGGITQSPKYLFRKEGQNVTLSCEQNLNHDAMYWYRQDPGQGLRLIYYSQIVNDFQKGDIAEGYSVSREKKESFPLTVTSAQKNPTAFYLCASSISSISNQPQHFGDGTRLSIL.

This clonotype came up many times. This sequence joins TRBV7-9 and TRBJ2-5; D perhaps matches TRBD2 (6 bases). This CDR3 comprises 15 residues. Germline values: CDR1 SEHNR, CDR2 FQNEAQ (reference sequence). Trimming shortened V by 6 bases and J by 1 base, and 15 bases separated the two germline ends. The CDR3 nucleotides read TGTGCCAGCAGAGGGAGGAGGGCTGGCCAAGAGACCCAGTACTTC. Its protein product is CASRGRRAGQETQYF.

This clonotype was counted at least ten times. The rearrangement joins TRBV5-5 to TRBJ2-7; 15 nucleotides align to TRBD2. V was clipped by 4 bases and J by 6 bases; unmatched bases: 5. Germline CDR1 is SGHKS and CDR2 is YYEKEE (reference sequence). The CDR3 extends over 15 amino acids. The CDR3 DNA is TGTGCCAGCAGCCTGGGACTAGCGGGAGGCCGCGAGCAGTACTTC. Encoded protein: CASSLGLAGGREQYF.

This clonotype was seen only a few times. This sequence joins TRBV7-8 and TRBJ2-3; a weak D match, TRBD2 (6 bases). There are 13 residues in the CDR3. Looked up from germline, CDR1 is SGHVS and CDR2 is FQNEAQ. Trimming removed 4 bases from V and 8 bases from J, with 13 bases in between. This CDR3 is CASSSGGGVTQYF. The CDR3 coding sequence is TGTGCCAGCAGCTCCGGGGGTGGGGTTACGCAGTATTTT.

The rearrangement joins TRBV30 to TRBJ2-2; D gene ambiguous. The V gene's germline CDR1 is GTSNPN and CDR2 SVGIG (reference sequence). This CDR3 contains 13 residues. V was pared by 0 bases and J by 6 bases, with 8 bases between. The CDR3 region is CAWSVRLSGELFF. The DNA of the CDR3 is TGTGCCTGGAGTGTACGGCTCTCCGGGGAGCTGTTTTTT.

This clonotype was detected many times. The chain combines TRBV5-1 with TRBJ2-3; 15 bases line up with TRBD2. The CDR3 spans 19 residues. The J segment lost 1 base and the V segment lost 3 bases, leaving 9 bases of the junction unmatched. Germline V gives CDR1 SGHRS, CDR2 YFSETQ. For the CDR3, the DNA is TGCGCCAGCAGCTCCGGACTAGCGGGAGGGCTGATTCGCACAGATACGCAGTATTTT. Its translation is CASSSGLAGGLIRTDTQYF.

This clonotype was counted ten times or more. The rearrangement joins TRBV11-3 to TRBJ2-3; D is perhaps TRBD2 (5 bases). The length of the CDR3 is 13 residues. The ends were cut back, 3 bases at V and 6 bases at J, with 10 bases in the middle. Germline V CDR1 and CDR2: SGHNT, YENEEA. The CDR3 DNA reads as TGTGCCAGCAGCTTTAGCGATCAGGATACGCAGTATTTT. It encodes CASSFSDQDTQYF.

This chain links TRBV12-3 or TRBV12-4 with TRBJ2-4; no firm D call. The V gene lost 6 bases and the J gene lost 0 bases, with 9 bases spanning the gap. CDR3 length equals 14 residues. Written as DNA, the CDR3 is TGTGCCAGCAGCCCCTTCTTAGCCAAAAACATTCAGTACTTC. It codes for CASSPFLAKNIQYF.

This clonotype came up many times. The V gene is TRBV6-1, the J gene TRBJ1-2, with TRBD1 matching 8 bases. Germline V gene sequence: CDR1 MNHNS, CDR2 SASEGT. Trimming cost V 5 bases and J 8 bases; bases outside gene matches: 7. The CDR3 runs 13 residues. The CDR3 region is CASSRGQGHGYTF. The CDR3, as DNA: TGTGCCAGCAGTCGCGGACAGGGCCACGGCTACACCTTC.

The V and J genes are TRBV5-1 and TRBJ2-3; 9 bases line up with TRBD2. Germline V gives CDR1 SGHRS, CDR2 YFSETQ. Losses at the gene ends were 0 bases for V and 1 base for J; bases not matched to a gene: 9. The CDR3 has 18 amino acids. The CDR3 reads CASSLEIAGVLGTDTQYF. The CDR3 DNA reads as TGCGCCAGCAGCTTGGAGATAGCGGGAGTTCTTGGCACAGATACGCAGTATTTT. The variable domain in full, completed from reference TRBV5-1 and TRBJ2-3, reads KAGVTQTPRYLIKTRGQQVTLSCSPISGHRSVSWYQQTPGQGLQFLFEYFSETQRNKGNFPGRFSGRQFSNSRSEMNVSTLELGDSALYLCASSLEIAGVLGTDTQYFGPGTRLTVL.

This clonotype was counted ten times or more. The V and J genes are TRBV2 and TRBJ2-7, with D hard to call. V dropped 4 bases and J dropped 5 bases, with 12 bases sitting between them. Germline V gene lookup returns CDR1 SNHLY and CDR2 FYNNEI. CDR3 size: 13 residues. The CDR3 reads CASSVNSLDEQYF. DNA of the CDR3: TGTGCCAGCAGTGTGAACAGTCTAGACGAGCAGTACTTC.

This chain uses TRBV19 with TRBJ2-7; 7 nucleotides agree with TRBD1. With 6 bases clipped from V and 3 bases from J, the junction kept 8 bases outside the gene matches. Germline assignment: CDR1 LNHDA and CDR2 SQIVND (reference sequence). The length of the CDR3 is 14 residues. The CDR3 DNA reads TGTGCCAGTAGCCTATACAGGGGAGACTACGAGCAGTACTTC. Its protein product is CASSLYRGDYEQYF.

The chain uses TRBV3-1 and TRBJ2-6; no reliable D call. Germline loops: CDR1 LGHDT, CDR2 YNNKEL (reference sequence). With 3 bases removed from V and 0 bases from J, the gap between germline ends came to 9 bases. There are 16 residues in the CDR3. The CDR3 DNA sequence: TGTGCCAGCAGCCATTATCCGGTCTCTGGGGCCAACGTCCTGACTTTC. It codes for CASSHYPVSGANVLTF.

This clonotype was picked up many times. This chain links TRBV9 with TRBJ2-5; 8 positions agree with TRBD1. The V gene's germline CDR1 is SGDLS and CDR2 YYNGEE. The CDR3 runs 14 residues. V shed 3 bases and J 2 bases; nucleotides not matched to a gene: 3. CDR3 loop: CASSEGTGQETQYF. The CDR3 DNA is TGTGCCAGCAGCGAGGGGACAGGACAAGAGACCCAGTACTTC.

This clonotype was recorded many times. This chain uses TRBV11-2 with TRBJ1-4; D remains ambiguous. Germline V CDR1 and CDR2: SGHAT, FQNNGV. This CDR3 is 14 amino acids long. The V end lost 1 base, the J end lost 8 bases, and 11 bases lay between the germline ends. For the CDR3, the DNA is TGTGCCAGCAGCTTAGGGAGTGGCGGGGAAAAACTGTTTTTT. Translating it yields CASSLGSGGEKLFF.